The rows below give T cell receptor beta chains drawn from one sample of a study of cytomegalovirus exposure and HLA in healthy donors. Sequenced by immunoSEQ multiplex PCR; TCRdb stores in-frame clones only, minus some. The data contain roughly 130,000 clones, 75% to 85% of them singletons. Sequenced material: PBMCs. Receptors originate from a woman between 18 and 29 years old in good health and CMV-seropositive. Both conserved end residues are trimmed from each CDR3. Fields, in order: V gene, CDR3 length, J gene, CDR3 protein.

v_gene: TRBV10-2; len: 11; j_gene: TRBJ2-1; CDR3aa: ASTQEVGNEQF
v_gene: TRBV5-1; len: 13; j_gene: TRBJ2-2; CDR3aa: ASTSRQGGTGELF
v_gene: TRBV19; len: 14; j_gene: TRBJ1-2; CDR3aa: ASSILTGGFGYGYT
v_gene: TRBV10-1; len: 10; j_gene: TRBJ2-2; CDR3aa: ASSVGPGELF
v_gene: TRBV9; len: 20; j_gene: TRBJ1-6; CDR3aa: ASSVEGSGVTGGSSYNSPLH
v_gene: TRBV2; len: 13; j_gene: TRBJ1-3; CDR3aa: ASTGDRFSGNTIY
v_gene: TRBV28; len: 14; j_gene: TRBJ1-2; CDR3aa: ASIVDPGQGAKGYT
v_gene: TRBV27; len: 12; j_gene: TRBJ2-7; CDR3aa: ASSLSGSSYEQY
v_gene: TRBV25-1; len: 10; j_gene: TRBJ1-4; CDR3aa: ASSPSGGKLF
v_gene: TRBV2; len: 9; j_gene: TRBJ2-1; CDR3aa: ASSGGNEQF
v_gene: TRBV4-2; len: 12; j_gene: TRBJ2-3; CDR3aa: ASSQGREADTQY
v_gene: TRBV11-2; len: 10; j_gene: TRBJ1-4; CDR3aa: ASSLTVEKLF
v_gene: TRBV4-2; len: 13; j_gene: TRBJ2-1; CDR3aa: ASSQGTSGGYEQF
v_gene: TRBV7-9; len: 12; j_gene: TRBJ1-5; CDR3aa: ASSHEGENQPQH
v_gene: TRBV5-1; len: 12; j_gene: TRBJ2-3; CDR3aa: ASIQTGVTDTQY
v_gene: TRBV6-5; len: 13; j_gene: TRBJ1-3; CDR3aa: ASTSKGSSGNTIY
v_gene: TRBV6-5; len: 11; j_gene: TRBJ1-6; CDR3aa: ASSYSPHSPLH
v_gene: TRBV9; len: 13; j_gene: TRBJ2-2; CDR3aa: ASSSSGGGTGELF
v_gene: TRBV28; len: 11; j_gene: TRBJ1-4; CDR3aa: ASSLVRAEKLF
v_gene: TRBV11-2; len: 15; j_gene: TRBJ2-7; CDR3aa: ASSSGTGSQSSYEQY
v_gene: TRBV5-1; len: 11; j_gene: TRBJ2-5; CDR3aa: ASFSSGEGTQY
v_gene: TRBV7-6; len: 13; j_gene: NA; CDR3aa: ASSPTRGQGIEQY
v_gene: TRBV2; len: 12; j_gene: TRBJ2-5; CDR3aa: ASSRRDLQETQY
v_gene: TRBV27; len: 13; j_gene: TRBJ2-7; CDR3aa: ASSLLRDMGYEQY